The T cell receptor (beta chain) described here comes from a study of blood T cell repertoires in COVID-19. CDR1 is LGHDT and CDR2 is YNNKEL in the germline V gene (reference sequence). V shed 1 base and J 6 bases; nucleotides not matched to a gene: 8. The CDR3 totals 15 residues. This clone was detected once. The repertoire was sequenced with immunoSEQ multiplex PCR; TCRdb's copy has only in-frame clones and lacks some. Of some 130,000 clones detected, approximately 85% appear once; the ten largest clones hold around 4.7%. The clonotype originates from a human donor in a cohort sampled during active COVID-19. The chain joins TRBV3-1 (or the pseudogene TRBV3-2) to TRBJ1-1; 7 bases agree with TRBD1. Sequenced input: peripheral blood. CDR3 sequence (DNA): TGTGCCAGCAGCCAAGTGACAGGGCCCTATGCTGAAGCTTTCTTT. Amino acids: CASSQVTGPYAEAFF.